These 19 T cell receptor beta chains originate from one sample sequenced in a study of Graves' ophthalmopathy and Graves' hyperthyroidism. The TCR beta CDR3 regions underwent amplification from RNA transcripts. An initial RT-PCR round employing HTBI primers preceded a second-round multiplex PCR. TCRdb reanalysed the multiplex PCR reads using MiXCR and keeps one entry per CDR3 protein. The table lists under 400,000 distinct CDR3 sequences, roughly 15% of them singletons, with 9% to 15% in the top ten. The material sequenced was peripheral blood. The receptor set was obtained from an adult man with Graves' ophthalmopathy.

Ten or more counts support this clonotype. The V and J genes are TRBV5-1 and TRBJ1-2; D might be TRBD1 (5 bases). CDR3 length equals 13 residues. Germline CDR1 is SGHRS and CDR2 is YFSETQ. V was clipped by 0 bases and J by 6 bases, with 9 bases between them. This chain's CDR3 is CASSLEGQDGYTF. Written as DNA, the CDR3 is TGCGCCAGCAGCTTGGAGGGGCAGGATGGCTACACCTTC.

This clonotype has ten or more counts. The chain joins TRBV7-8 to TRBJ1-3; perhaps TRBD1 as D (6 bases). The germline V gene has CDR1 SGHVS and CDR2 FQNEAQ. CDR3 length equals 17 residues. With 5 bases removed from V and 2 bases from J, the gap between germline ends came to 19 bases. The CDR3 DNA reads TGTGCCAGCAGCCCCCGACAGGCTTTTGATGCTGGAAACACCATATATTTT. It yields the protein CASSPRQAFDAGNTIYF.

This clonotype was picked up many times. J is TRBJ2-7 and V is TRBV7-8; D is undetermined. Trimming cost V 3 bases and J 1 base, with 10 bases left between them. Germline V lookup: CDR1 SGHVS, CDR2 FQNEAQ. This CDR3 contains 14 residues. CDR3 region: CASSFRATSYEQYF. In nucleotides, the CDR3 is TGTGCCAGCAGCTTCCGAGCGACATCCTACGAGCAGTACTTC.

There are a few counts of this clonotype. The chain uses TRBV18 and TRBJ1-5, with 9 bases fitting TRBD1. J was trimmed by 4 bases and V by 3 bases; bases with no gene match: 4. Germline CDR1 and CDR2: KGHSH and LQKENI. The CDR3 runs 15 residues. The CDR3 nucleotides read TGTGCCAGCTCACCCCGAGGGACAGGGAATCAGCCCCAGCATTTT. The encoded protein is CASSPRGTGNQPQHF.

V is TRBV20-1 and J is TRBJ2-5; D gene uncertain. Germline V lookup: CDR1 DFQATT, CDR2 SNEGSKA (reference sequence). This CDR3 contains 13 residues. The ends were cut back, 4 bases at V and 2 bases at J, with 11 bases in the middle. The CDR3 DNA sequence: TGCAGTGCTAAAACCGAAGCACAAGAGACCCAGTACTTC. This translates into CSAKTEAQETQYF.

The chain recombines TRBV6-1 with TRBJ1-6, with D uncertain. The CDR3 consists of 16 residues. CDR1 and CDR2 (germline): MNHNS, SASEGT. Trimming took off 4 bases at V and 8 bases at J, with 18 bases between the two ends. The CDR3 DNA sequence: TGTGCCAGCAGTGCGAACCGACACGGCTGGGATTCACCCCTCCACTTT. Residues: CASSANRHGWDSPLHF.

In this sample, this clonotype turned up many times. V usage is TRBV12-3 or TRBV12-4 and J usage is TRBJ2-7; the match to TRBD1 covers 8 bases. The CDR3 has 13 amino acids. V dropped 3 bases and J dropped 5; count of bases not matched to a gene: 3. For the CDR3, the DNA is TGTGCCAGCAGTTTCCAGGGGGCGGACGAGCAGTACTTC. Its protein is CASSFQGADEQYF.

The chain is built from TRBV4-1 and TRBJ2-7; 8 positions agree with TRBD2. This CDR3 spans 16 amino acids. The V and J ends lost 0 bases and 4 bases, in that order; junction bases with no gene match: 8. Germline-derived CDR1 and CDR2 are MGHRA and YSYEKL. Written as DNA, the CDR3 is TGCGCCAGCAGCCAAGATGGGCGGGGGGAGCGGTACGAGCAGTACTTC. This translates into CASSQDGRGERYEQYF.

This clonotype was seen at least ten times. CDR3 protein: CASTRNGGGETQYF. The CDR3 bases are TGTGCCAGCACTAGAAACGGGGGAGGCGAAACCCAGTACTTC. The chain has TRBV6-2 or TRBV6-3 and TRBJ2-5; D possibly corresponds to TRBD2 (6 bases). With 7 bases removed from V and 8 bases from J, the gap between germline ends came to 20 bases. Germline V gene sequence: CDR1 MNHEY, CDR2 SVGEGT. This CDR3 comprises 14 residues.

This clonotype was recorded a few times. CDR3 DNA sequence: TGTGCCAGCAGTCGGGATCAGGGCACTGAAGCTTTCTTT. It yields the protein CASSRDQGTEAFF. The J gene is TRBJ1-1, the V gene TRBV12-3 or TRBV12-4, with D perhaps TRBD1 (5 bases). This CDR3 region has 13 residues. Trimming left V 5 bases short and J 4 bases short, with 11 bases between.

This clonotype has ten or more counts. This chain's CDR3 is CASSFWIANTGELFF. The CDR3, as DNA: TGTGCCAGCAGTTTTTGGATCGCGAACACCGGGGAGCTGTTTTTT. This chain connects TRBV12-3 or TRBV12-4 to TRBJ2-2; D unclear. The CDR3 totals 15 residues. V gave up 3 bases and J gave up 0 bases, with 8 bases separating them.

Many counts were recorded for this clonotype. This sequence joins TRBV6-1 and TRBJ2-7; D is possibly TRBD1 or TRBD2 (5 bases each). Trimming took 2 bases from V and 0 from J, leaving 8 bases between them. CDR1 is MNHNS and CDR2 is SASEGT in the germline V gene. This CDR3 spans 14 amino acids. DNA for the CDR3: TGTGCCAGCAGTGAATGGGGGTCCTCCTACGAGCAGTACTTC. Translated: CASSEWGSSYEQYF.

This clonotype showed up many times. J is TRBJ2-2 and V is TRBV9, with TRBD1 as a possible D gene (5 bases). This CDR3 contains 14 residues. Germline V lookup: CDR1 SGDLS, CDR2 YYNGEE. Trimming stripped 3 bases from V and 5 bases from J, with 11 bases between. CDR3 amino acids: CASSEIQETGELFF. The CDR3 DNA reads TGTGCCAGCAGCGAGATACAGGAGACCGGGGAGCTGTTTTTT.

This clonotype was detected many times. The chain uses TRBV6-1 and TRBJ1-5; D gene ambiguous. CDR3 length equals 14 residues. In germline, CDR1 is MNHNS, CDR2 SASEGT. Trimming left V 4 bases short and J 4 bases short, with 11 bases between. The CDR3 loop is CASSVASENQPQHF. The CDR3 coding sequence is TGTGCCAGCAGTGTTGCTAGCGAGAATCAGCCCCAGCATTTT.

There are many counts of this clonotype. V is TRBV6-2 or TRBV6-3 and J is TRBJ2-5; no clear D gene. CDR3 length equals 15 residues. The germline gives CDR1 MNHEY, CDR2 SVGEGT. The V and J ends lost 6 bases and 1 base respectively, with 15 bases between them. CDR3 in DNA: TGTGCCAGCAGAGGTGCCAACGGCCGCCAAGAGACCCAGTACTTC. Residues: CASRGANGRQETQYF.

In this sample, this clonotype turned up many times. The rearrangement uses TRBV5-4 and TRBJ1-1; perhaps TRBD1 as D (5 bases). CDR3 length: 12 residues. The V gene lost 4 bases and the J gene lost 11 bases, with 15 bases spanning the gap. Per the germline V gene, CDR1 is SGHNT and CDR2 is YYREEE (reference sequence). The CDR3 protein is CASSIWGRDAFF. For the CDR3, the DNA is TGTGCCAGCAGCATATGGGGCAGGGATGCTTTCTTT.

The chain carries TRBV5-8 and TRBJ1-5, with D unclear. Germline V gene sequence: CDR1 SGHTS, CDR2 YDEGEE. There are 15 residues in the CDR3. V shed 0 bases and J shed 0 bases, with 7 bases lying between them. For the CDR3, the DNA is TGTGCCAGCAGCTTGGACAAACTTAGCAATCAGCCCCAGCATTTT. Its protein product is CASSLDKLSNQPQHF.

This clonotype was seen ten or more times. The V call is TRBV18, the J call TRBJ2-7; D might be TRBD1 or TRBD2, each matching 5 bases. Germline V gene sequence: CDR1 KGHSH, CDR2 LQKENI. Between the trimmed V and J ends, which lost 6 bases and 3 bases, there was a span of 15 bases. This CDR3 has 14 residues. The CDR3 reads CASSSGTANYEQYF. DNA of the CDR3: TGTGCCAGCTCGTCCGGGACGGCAAACTACGAGCAGTACTTC.

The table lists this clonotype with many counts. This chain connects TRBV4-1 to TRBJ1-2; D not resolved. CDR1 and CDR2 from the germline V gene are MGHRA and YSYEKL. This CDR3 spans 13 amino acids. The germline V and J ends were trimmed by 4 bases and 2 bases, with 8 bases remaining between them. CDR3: CASSLWENYGYTF. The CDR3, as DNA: TGCGCCAGCAGCCTCTGGGAGAACTATGGCTACACCTTC.